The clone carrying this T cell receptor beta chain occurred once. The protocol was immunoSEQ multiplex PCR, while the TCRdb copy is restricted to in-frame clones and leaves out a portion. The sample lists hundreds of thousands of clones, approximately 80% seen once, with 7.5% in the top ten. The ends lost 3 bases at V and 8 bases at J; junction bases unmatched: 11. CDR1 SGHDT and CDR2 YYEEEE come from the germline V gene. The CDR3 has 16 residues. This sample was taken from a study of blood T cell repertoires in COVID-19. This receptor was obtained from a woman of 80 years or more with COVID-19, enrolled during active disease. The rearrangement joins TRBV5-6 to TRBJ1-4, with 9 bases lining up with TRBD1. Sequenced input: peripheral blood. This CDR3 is CASSWRTGTGNEKLFF. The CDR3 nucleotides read TGTGCCAGCAGCTGGCGGACCGGGACAGGGAACGAAAAACTGTTTTTT.